These 14 T cell receptor beta chains came from one sample sequenced in a study of T-cell reconstitution after alpha-beta-depleted transplantation in children. The TCRbeta library was prepared with unique molecular identifiers. TCRdb independently ran MiXCR on the PCR reads; one entry per CDR3 protein. In the table there are a few hundred thousand distinct CDR3 sequences, over 20% of which are singletons. Source: PBMCs, taken before TCRalphabeta/CD19-depleted stem cell transplant. These receptors came from a boy under three years old with Wiskott-Aldrich syndrome, due to receive a stem cell transplant.

This clonotype has only a few counts. The V gene is TRBV5-1, the J gene TRBJ2-3, with D maybe TRBD1 (6 bases). The CDR3 has 14 residues. Per the germline V gene, CDR1 is SGHRS and CDR2 is YFSETQ. V shed 3 bases and J shed 4 bases, with 12 bases lying between them. CDR3 amino acids: CASSSQGSADTQYF. In DNA, the CDR3 is TGCGCCAGCAGCTCTCAGGGGTCGGCAGATACGCAGTATTTT.

The J gene is TRBJ2-1, the V gene TRBV28; 8 bases fit TRBD2. There are 15 residues in the CDR3. The V gene end was trimmed by 2 bases and the J gene end by 8 bases; junction bases not matched to a gene: 8. The germline gives CDR1 MDHEN, CDR2 SYDVKM. The CDR3 spells CASSLNGRAIHEQFF. The CDR3 nucleotides read TGTGCCAGCAGTTTAAACGGGAGGGCCATACATGAGCAGTTCTTC.

The V call is TRBV4-2, the J call TRBJ2-2, with D maybe TRBD1 (6 bases). The germline V gene encodes CDR1 LGHNA and CDR2 YNFKEQ. Deletions cut 5 bases from V and 5 bases from J, with 18 bases between. CDR3 size: 16 residues. The CDR3 DNA reads as TGTGCCAGCAGCACCTACCACAGGGTAGTGACCGGGGAGCTGTTTTTT. Translated, it gives CASSTYHRVVTGELFF.

There are a few counts of this clonotype. The chain has TRBV28 and TRBJ2-5; 7 bases are a match to TRBD2. CDR3 length: 15 residues. From germline, CDR1 is MDHEN and CDR2 SYDVKM. The V gene end was trimmed by 5 bases and the J gene end by 6 bases; junction bases not matched to a gene: 12. DNA for the CDR3: TGTGCCAGCAGTGGATCGGCGGGAGATGGAAAGACCCAGTACTTC. Translating it yields CASSGSAGDGKTQYF.

This clonotype was observed a few times. This rearrangement joins TRBV5-1 to TRBJ2-5; D not resolved. The CDR3 contains 14 residues. CDR1 is SGHRS, CDR2 YFSETQ, per germline. V lost 2 bases and J lost 2, with 10 bases in between. The CDR3 DNA sequence: TGCGCCAGCAGCTTCGATACCGCTCAAGAGACCCAGTACTTC. Translating it yields CASSFDTAQETQYF.

Only a few counts were recorded for this clonotype. The chain combines TRBV20-1 with TRBJ1-4, with D perhaps TRBD1 (5 bases). Germline-derived CDR1 and CDR2 are DFQATT and SNEGSKA (reference sequence). This CDR3 has 14 residues. Trimming took off 2 bases at V and 5 bases at J, with 12 bases between the two ends. The CDR3 nucleotides read TGCAGTGCTAGACACTCGGGGCCGAATGAAAAACTGTTTTTT. This codes for CSARHSGPNEKLFF.

CDR3 sequence: CASSYGTGNTGELFF. In DNA, the CDR3 is TGTGCCAGCAGTTACGGGACAGGGAACACCGGGGAGCTGTTTTTT. V is TRBV6-5 and J is TRBJ2-2; 8 bases line up with TRBD1. V lost 2 bases, J lost 1 base, and 0 bases stayed unmatched. Germline V gene lookup returns CDR1 MNHEY and CDR2 SVGAGI. This CDR3 region has 15 residues.

The gene calls are TRBV5-1 and TRBJ1-2; 8 bases align to TRBD1. CDR3 length: 14 amino acids. V dropped 3 bases and J dropped 5; count of bases not matched to a gene: 6. Germline CDR1 reads SGHRS; CDR2 reads YFSETQ. The CDR3 region has the DNA TGCGCCAGCAGCTCGGGACAGGCGGTTTATGGCTACACCTTC. Translation: CASSSGQAVYGYTF.

The chain recombines TRBV29-1 with TRBJ2-7; TRBD2 matches 13 bases. Germline V gene sequence: CDR1 SQVTM, CDR2 ANQGSEA. V dropped 6 bases and J dropped 5; count of bases not matched to a gene: 10. The CDR3 contains 15 residues. The CDR3 here is CSVRGLAGAQDEQYF. The CDR3 DNA reads TGCAGCGTCAGAGGACTAGCGGGAGCGCAGGACGAGCAGTACTTC.

The sample holds a few counts of this clonotype. The gene calls are TRBV15 and TRBJ2-2; the D is unclear. This CDR3 has 14 amino acids. Germline assignment: CDR1 LNHNV and CDR2 YYDKDF (reference sequence). V was pared by 0 bases and J by 5 bases, with 7 bases between. CDR3 loop: CATSRDLRTGELFF. CDR3 bases: TGTGCCACCAGCAGAGATCTGAGAACCGGGGAGCTGTTTTTT.

This clonotype was seen only a few times. DNA for the CDR3: TGTGCCAGTAGCCCCAAGGCAGGAAGGGATGACGGCTACACCTTC. It yields the protein CASSPKAGRDDGYTF. The chain is built from TRBV19 and TRBJ1-2; D is unresolved. V was trimmed by 6 bases and J by 8 bases, leaving 22 bases between them. There are 15 residues in the CDR3. CDR1 and CDR2 (germline): LNHDA, SQIVND (reference sequence).

This clonotype has just a few counts. The chain uses TRBV28 and TRBJ2-1; no clear D gene. CDR1 MDHEN and CDR2 SYDVKM come from the germline V gene. This CDR3 contains 12 residues. The ends were cut back, 6 bases at V and 10 bases at J, with 13 bases in the middle. This chain's CDR3 is CASSAHWWEQFF. The CDR3 DNA is TGTGCCAGCAGCGCTCACTGGTGGGAGCAGTTCTTC.

The rearrangement joins TRBV9 to TRBJ2-1; 10 bases map to TRBD2. The germline gives CDR1 SGDLS, CDR2 YYNGEE. V lost 4 bases to trimming and J lost 2 bases; unmatched junction nucleotides: 6. CDR3 length equals 16 residues. CDR3 residues: CASSPSSGSAYNEQFF. The CDR3 DNA sequence: TGTGCCAGCAGCCCTTCTAGCGGGAGCGCCTACAATGAGCAGTTCTTC.

The chain has TRBV5-1 and TRBJ2-3, with 7 bases matching TRBD1. The germline V gene has CDR1 SGHRS and CDR2 YFSETQ. V lost 4 bases and J lost 6; bases outside the gene matches: 11. The CDR3 extends over 15 amino acids. In DNA form, the CDR3 reads TGCGCCAGCAGCATACCGATCGCACAGGGGGATACGCAGTATTTT. Its protein product is CASSIPIAQGDTQYF.